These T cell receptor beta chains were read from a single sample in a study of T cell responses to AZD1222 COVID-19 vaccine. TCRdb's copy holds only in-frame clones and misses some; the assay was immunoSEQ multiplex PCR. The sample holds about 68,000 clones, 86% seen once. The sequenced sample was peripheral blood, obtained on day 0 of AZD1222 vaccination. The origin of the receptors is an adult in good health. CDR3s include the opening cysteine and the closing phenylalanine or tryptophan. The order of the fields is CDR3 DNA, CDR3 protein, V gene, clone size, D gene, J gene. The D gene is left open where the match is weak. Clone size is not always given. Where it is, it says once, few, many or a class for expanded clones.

DNA: TGTGCCGGCAGCGCGGTCCAAGCTAACTATGGCTACACCTTC
CDR3: CAGSAVQANYGYTF
V: TRBV27
size: .
D: .
J: TRBJ1-2

DNA: TGTGCCAGCAGCTTAGCCCCCGGATACAGGGGCGATGAAAAACTGTTTTTT
CDR3: CASSLAPGYRGDEKLFF
V: TRBV7-9
size: .
D: TRBD1
J: TRBJ1-4

DNA: TGTGCCAGCAGCCCCCAACCAGGGGGATCCTACGAGCAGTACTTC
CDR3: CASSPQPGGSYEQYF
V: TRBV7-3
size: once
D: TRBD1
J: TRBJ2-7

DNA: TGTGCCAGCAGCCACCAGGGAAACTATGGCTACACCTTC
CDR3: CASSHQGNYGYTF
V: TRBV12-3/TRBV12-4
size: .
D: .
J: TRBJ1-2

DNA: TGTGCCAGCAGGAGGGACAGCCCCTCCGATACGCAGTATTTT
CDR3: CASRRDSPSDTQYF
V: TRBV5-4
size: .
D: TRBD1
J: TRBJ2-3

DNA: TGTGCCAGCAGTGAAGGGACACACTATGGTTACACCTTC
CDR3: CASSEGTHYGYTF
V: TRBV6-1
size: .
D: .
J: TRBJ1-2

DNA: TGTGCCAGCAGCTCGACGCCGACGCGTCCTTGGGGCTACACCTTC
CDR3: CASSSTPTRPWGYTF
V: TRBV9
size: .
D: .
J: TRBJ1-2

DNA: TGTGCCAGCAGCTTAACTCCGGGACTAGCTTACAATGAGCAGTTCTTC
CDR3: CASSLTPGLAYNEQFF
V: TRBV7-3
size: .
D: TRBD2
J: TRBJ2-1

DNA: TGTGCCAGCAGCTTACGACAGGGGTCCTACGAGCAGTACTTC
CDR3: CASSLRQGSYEQYF
V: TRBV7-9
size: once
D: TRBD1
J: TRBJ2-7

DNA: TGTGCCTCTAATATGGGAGGCCAAGAGACCCAGTACTTC
CDR3: CASNMGGQETQYF
V: TRBV10-3
size: .
D: .
J: TRBJ2-5

DNA: TGTGCCATCAGTGAAGCCCCGAGCACAGATACGCAGTATTTT
CDR3: CAISEAPSTDTQYF
V: TRBV10-3
size: .
D: .
J: TRBJ2-3

DNA: TGTGCCAGTAGAGGGGACTTTGGCTACGAGCAGTACTTC
CDR3: CASRGDFGYEQYF
V: TRBV19
size: .
D: .
J: TRBJ2-7

DNA: TGTGCCAGCTCACCGTCCGGGACACCGAACACCGGGGAGCTGTTTTTT
CDR3: CASSPSGTPNTGELFF
V: TRBV18
size: .
D: .
J: TRBJ2-2

DNA: TGTGCCAGCAGTTTAAGGAGGGGGCGAAACACTGAAGCTTTCTTT
CDR3: CASSLRRGRNTEAFF
V: TRBV27
size: .
D: TRBD1
J: TRBJ1-1

DNA: TGTGCCAGCAGCGACTACAGGGGGTTCACAGATACGCAGTATTTT
CDR3: CASSDYRGFTDTQYF
V: TRBV9
size: .
D: TRBD1
J: TRBJ2-3

DNA: TGTGCCAGCAGTTACTCGAAGGCGGTCGGGGGTCAGCCCCAGCATTTT
CDR3: CASSYSKAVGGQPQHF
V: TRBV6-5
size: .
D: .
J: TRBJ1-5

DNA: TGTGCCAGTACCAATGCGGGCCTCGAGCAGTACTTC
CDR3: CASTNAGLEQYF
V: TRBV19
size: .
D: .
J: TRBJ2-7

DNA: TGTGCCAGCAGACAGGGTGCAACTAATGAAAAACTGTTTTTT
CDR3: CASRQGATNEKLFF
V: TRBV27
size: .
D: .
J: TRBJ1-4

DNA: TGTGCCAGTAGTATTCATAGCGGGAGACCCAAAAACATTCAGTACTTC
CDR3: CASSIHSGRPKNIQYF
V: TRBV19
size: .
D: TRBD2
J: TRBJ2-4

DNA: TGCGCCAGCAGCTTCAGGCGGGGGGGCTACGAGCAGTACTTC
CDR3: CASSFRRGGYEQYF
V: TRBV5-1
size: .
D: TRBD2
J: TRBJ2-7

DNA: TGTGCCAGCAGAATTAGGGAGGGGACTAATGAAAAACTGTTTTTT
CDR3: CASRIREGTNEKLFF
V: TRBV28
size: .
D: .
J: TRBJ1-4

DNA: TGTGCCAGCAGCGCCCAGGAGGGATTCGCGAGGGAGCAGTACTTC
CDR3: CASSAQEGFAREQYF
V: TRBV9
size: .
D: .
J: TRBJ2-7

DNA: TGTGCCAGCAGTTTGGAGGGGGACTATGGCTACACCTTC
CDR3: CASSLEGDYGYTF
V: TRBV28
size: .
D: .
J: TRBJ1-2

DNA: TGTGCCTGGAGTGAAACAGGGTTGGACACCGGGGAGCTGTTTTTT
CDR3: CAWSETGLDTGELFF
V: TRBV30
size: .
D: .
J: TRBJ2-2

DNA: TGTGCCAGCAGCTCCCGGGACCGCCAGGAAAAACTGTTTTTT
CDR3: CASSSRDRQEKLFF
V: TRBV7-9
size: .
D: .
J: TRBJ1-4

DNA: TGTGCCAGCAGCTTATCACTCGGTGACAATGAGCAGTTCTTC
CDR3: CASSLSLGDNEQFF
V: TRBV7-9
size: .
D: .
J: TRBJ2-1

DNA: TGTGCCAGCAGTTACCTCCTTAGAATCATGAACACTGAAGCTTTCTTT
CDR3: CASSYLLRIMNTEAFF
V: TRBV6-6
size: .
D: .
J: TRBJ1-1

DNA: TGTGCCAGCAGCACCCGGACAGGTGAAAGAAACGAGCAGTACTTC
CDR3: CASSTRTGERNEQYF
V: TRBV7-2
size: .
D: TRBD1
J: TRBJ2-7

DNA: TGTGCCAGCAGCAAGGGACAAGGGGGGTACGAGCAGTACTTC
CDR3: CASSKGQGGYEQYF
V: TRBV6-5
size: .
D: .
J: TRBJ2-7

DNA: TGTGCCAGCAGCCCACCGGGACAGCAATACACTGAAGCTTTCTTT
CDR3: CASSPPGQQYTEAFF
V: TRBV5-5
size: .
D: TRBD1
J: TRBJ1-1

DNA: TGTGCCAGCGAGAAACCTAATGAGCAGTTCTTC
CDR3: CASEKPNEQFF
V: TRBV6-5
size: few
D: .
J: TRBJ2-1

DNA: TGTGCCTGGAGTGTGACCCGGGGCACCGGGGAGCTGTTTTTT
CDR3: CAWSVTRGTGELFF
V: TRBV30
size: .
D: .
J: TRBJ2-2

DNA: TGTGCCAGCAGCTTGGATAATCAGCCCCAGCATTTT
CDR3: CASSLDNQPQHF
V: TRBV5-4
size: .
D: .
J: TRBJ1-5

DNA: TGTGCCAGCAGCCCCTATTTCTCCCTCACAGATACGCAGTATTTT
CDR3: CASSPYFSLTDTQYF
V: TRBV7-2
size: .
D: .
J: TRBJ2-3

DNA: TGTGCCACCAGTGATGGGACAGGATCCTACGAGCAGTACTTC
CDR3: CATSDGTGSYEQYF
V: TRBV24-1
size: .
D: TRBD1
J: TRBJ2-7

DNA: TGTGCCTGGAGTACAAGGACTAGCGGTGTCACCGGGGAGCTGTTTTTT
CDR3: CAWSTRTSGVTGELFF
V: TRBV30
size: .
D: TRBD2
J: TRBJ2-2

DNA: TGTGCCAGCAGTTACTCATCGACCGGGTATAATTCACCCCTCCACTTT
CDR3: CASSYSSTGYNSPLHF
V: TRBV6-5
size: .
D: .
J: TRBJ1-6

DNA: TGTGCCAGCAGCGTAGCTGGAGGAGATACGCAGTATTTT
CDR3: CASSVAGGDTQYF
V: TRBV9
size: .
D: .
J: TRBJ2-3

DNA: TGCAGCGTTGGACAGACGAACACTGAAGCTTTCTTT
CDR3: CSVGQTNTEAFF
V: TRBV29-1
size: .
D: .
J: TRBJ1-1

DNA: TGTGCCAGCAGCTTAGGGGGGGGTTGGGGCAATCAGCCCCAGCATTTT
CDR3: CASSLGGGWGNQPQHF
V: TRBV7-8
size: .
D: .
J: TRBJ1-5

DNA: TGCGCCAGCAGCTTGGCCGGGCAGGGGGTGGATGAAAAACTGTTTTTT
CDR3: CASSLAGQGVDEKLFF
V: TRBV5-1
size: .
D: TRBD1
J: TRBJ1-4

DNA: TGTGCCACCAGCAGAGACAGGCAAGCTTTCTTT
CDR3: CATSRDRQAFF
V: TRBV15
size: .
D: .
J: TRBJ1-1

DNA: TGTGCCTCCCAAGGGGCTCCGAGGACCGGGGAGCTGTTTTTT
CDR3: CASQGAPRTGELFF
V: TRBV30
size: .
D: .
J: TRBJ2-2

DNA: TGCGCCAGCAGCCGGACCCGACAGGTAGCCGCCGCGAACACCGGGGAGCTGTTTTTT
CDR3: CASSRTRQVAAANTGELFF
V: TRBV4-1
size: .
D: .
J: TRBJ2-2

DNA: TGTGCCAGCAGCGTAGAGCGGGGAACTAATGAAAAACTGTTTTTT
CDR3: CASSVERGTNEKLFF
V: TRBV9
size: .
D: .
J: TRBJ1-4

DNA: TGTGCCAGCAGCCCCGGGACTAGTAGATCCGAGCAGTACTTC
CDR3: CASSPGTSRSEQYF
V: TRBV5-4
size: .
D: TRBD2
J: TRBJ2-7

DNA: TGTGCCACCAGTGATTTGGGACTAGCGGGAGCCAATGAGCAGTTCTTC
CDR3: CATSDLGLAGANEQFF
V: TRBV24-1
size: .
D: TRBD2
J: TRBJ2-1

DNA: TGCAGCGAGGACAGGGCTGGCACAGATACGCAGTATTTT
CDR3: CSEDRAGTDTQYF
V: TRBV29-1
size: .
D: TRBD1
J: TRBJ2-3

DNA: TGTGCCAGCAGTGATTCGCAGGGTTCATTGCGGGGCTACACCTTC
CDR3: CASSDSQGSLRGYTF
V: TRBV2
size: once
D: .
J: TRBJ1-2

DNA: TGTGCCAGCAGATTACAGGGTATAGGATCACCCCTCCACTTT
CDR3: CASRLQGIGSPLHF
V: TRBV6-6
size: .
D: .
J: TRBJ1-6